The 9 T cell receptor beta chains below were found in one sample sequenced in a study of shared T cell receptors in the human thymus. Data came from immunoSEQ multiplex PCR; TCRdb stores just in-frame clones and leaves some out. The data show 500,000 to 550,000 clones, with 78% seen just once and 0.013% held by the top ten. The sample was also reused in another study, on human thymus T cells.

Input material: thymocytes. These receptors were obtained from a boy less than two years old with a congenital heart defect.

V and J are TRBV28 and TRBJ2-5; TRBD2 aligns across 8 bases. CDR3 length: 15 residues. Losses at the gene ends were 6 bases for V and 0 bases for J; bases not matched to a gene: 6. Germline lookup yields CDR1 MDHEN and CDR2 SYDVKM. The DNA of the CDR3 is TGTGCCAGCAGCCTTAGCGGGACGTACCAAGAGACCCAGTACTTC. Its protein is CASSLSGTYQETQYF.

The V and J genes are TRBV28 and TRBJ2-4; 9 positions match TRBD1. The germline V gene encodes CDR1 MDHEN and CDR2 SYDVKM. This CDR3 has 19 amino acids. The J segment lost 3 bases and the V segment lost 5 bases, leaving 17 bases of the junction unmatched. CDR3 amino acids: CASSLNPGQGLSGKNIQYF. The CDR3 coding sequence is TGTGCCAGCAGTCTCAACCCGGGACAGGGACTATCGGGCAAAAACATTCAGTACTTC.

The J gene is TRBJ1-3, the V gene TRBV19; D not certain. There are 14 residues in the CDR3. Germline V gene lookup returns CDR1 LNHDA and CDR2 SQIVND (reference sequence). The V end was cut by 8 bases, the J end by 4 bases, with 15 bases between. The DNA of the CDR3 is TGTGCCAGTCGGGAGGAGGGAACAGGAAACACCATATATTTT. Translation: CASREEGTGNTIYF.

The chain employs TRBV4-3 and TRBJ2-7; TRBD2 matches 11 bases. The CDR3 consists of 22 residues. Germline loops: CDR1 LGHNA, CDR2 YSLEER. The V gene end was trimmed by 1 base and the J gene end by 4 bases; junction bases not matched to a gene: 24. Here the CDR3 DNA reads TGCGCCAGCAGCCAAGTTAGGGAGGGTGGGATAGCGGGAGGGCTTCTGACGTACGAGCAGTACTTC. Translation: CASSQVREGGIAGGLLTYEQYF.

This CDR3 reads CSVGQPSGQRKETQYF. The CDR3 DNA reads as TGCAGCGTTGGTCAGCCAAGCGGGCAAAGGAAAGAGACCCAGTACTTC. The V call is TRBV29-1, the J call TRBJ2-5; a possible D gene is TRBD2 (6 bases). CDR3 size: 16 residues. Germline CDR1 and CDR2: SQVTM and ANQGSEA. The germline V and J ends were trimmed by 4 bases and 3 bases, with 21 bases remaining between them.

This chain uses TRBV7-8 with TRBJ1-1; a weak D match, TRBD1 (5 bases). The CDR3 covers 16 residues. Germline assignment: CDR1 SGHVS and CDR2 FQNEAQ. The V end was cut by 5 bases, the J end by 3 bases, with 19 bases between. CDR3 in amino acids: CASSPSWRGKDTEAFF. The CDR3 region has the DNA TGTGCCAGCAGCCCGAGTTGGAGGGGTAAGGACACTGAAGCTTTCTTT.

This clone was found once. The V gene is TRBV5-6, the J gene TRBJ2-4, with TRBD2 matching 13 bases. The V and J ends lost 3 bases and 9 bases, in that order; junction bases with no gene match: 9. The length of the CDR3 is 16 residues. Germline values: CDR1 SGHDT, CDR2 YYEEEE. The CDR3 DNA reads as TGTGCCAGCAGCTATGGACTAGCGGGAGTAAGTACCATTCAGTACTTC. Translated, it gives CASSYGLAGVSTIQYF.

The CDR3 region is CATSRDWEGGSYEQYF. For the CDR3, the DNA is TGTGCCACCAGCAGAGATTGGGAGGGGGGCTCCTACGAGCAGTACTTC. The V call is TRBV15, the J call TRBJ2-7; possible D gene TRBD2, 7 bases. This CDR3 is 16 amino acids long. Germline V gene lookup returns CDR1 LNHNV and CDR2 YYDKDF (reference sequence). Trimming left V 0 bases short and J 0 bases short, with 12 bases between.

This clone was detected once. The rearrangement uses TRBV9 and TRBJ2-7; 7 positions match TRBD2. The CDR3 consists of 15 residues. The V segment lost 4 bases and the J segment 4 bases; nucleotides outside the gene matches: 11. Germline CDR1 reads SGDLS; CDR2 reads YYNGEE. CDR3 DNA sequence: TGTGCCAGCAGCCTCACTGAGGGAGGGCCATACGAGCAGTACTTC. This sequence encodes CASSLTEGGPYEQYF.